Listed below are T cell receptor beta chains from one sample, sequenced in a study of neurological immune-mediated disorders. MiXCR, run by TCRdb on the 5' RACE reads, gives a single entry per CDR3 protein. In the table there are approximately 89,000 distinct CDR3 sequences, around 4.5% of which are singletons. The source material was PBMCs. These receptor sequences come from a woman aged 55-70 years with multiple sclerosis. Each CDR3 is given with its conserved first and last residue. D genes are given only for firm matches. A clone size is listed for some rows: how often the clone was seen (once, few, many), or a class if it is expanded.

clone_size	d_call	j_call	v_call	cdr3_aa	cdr3_nt
many	TRBD1	TRBJ2-3	TRBV29-1	CSVGGQADTQYF	TGCAGCGTTGGGGGACAGGCAGATACGCAGTATTTT
many	-	TRBJ2-1	TRBV5-1	CASSFDPFSSYNEQFF	TGCGCCAGCAGCTTCGACCCATTCAGCTCCTACAATGAGCAGTTCTTC
many	-	TRBJ1-5	TRBV12-3/TRBV12-4	CSEGTGDQPQHF	TGTTCTGAAGGCACGGGGGATCAGCCCCAGCATTTT
many	-	TRBJ1-6	TRBV20-1	CSARDLNSPLHF	TGCAGTGCTAGGGACCTCAATTCACCCCTCCACTTT
medium-sized	TRBD1	TRBJ2-7	TRBV7-2	CASSFGTGGASEQYF	TGTGCCAGCAGCTTTGGGACAGGGGGCGCGTCCGAGCAGTACTTC
many	-	TRBJ2-3	TRBV4-2	CASSLKAAGRTDTQYF	TGTGCCAGCAGCCTCAAGGCCGCGGGTCGAACAGATACGCAGTATTTT
-	TRBD1	TRBJ2-2	TRBV14	CASSVQGASTGELFF	TGTGCCAGCAGCGTGCAGGGGGCATCCACCGGGGAGCTGTTTTTT
many	-	TRBJ1-3	TRBV6-6	CASSGPGRGGNSGNTIYF	TGTGCCAGCAGTGGCCCAGGCCGGGGGGGCAACTCTGGAAACACCATATATTTT
many	-	TRBJ1-2	TRBV7-9	CASSLRVAITF	TGTGCCAGCAGCTTACGCGTGGCAATCACCTTC
many	-	TRBJ2-3	TRBV20-1	CSADYHRAELADTQYF	TGCAGTGCGGATTACCACAGGGCGGAGTTGGCAGATACGCAGTATTTT
many	TRBD1	TRBJ1-4	TRBV14	CASSLGQLNEKLFF	TGTGCCAGCAGTCTGGGACAGCTTAATGAAAAACTGTTTTTT
many	TRBD2	TRBJ2-3	TRBV4-2	CASSQEGAGGSTDTQYF	TGTGCCAGCTCGCAAGAAGGGGCGGGGGGGAGCACAGATACGCAGTATTTT
many	TRBD1	TRBJ1-2	TRBV5-1	CASSRGQESYGYTF	TGCGCCAGCAGCCGGGGACAGGAAAGCTATGGCTACACCTTC
many	-	TRBJ2-1	TRBV28	CASGILGTAYNEQFF	TGTGCCAGCGGAATCCTGGGTACTGCCTACAATGAGCAGTTCTTC
many	TRBD1	TRBJ1-2	TRBV20-1	CSARDKDRAYGYTF	TGCAGTGCTAGAGACAAAGACAGGGCCTATGGCTACACCTTC
many	TRBD1	TRBJ2-1	TRBV5-1	CASSPGTGSGEQFF	TGCGCCAGCAGCCCCGGGACAGGGAGTGGTGAGCAGTTCTTC
many	-	TRBJ1-2	TRBV6-1	CASSERVVWLRTF	TGTGCCAGCAGTGAACGAGTAGTATGGCTAAGGACCTTC
many	-	TRBJ2-2	TRBV18	CASSNIGELFF	TGTGCCAGCTCGAATATCGGGGAGCTGTTTTTT
many	-	TRBJ1-6	TRBV24-1	CATSDTDSNSPLHF	TGTGCCACCAGTGACACGGACAGTAATTCACCCCTCCACTTT
many	-	TRBJ1-1	TRBV7-9	CASSAVARVLEAFF	TGTGCCAGCTCAGCGGTGGCTAGGGTCCTTGAAGCTTTCTTT
many	-	TRBJ1-1	TRBV7-2	CASSSLYGRARTEAFF	TGTGCCAGCAGCTCCCTGTATGGGAGGGCGCGAACTGAAGCTTTCTTT
many	TRBD1	TRBJ2-1	TRBV10-3	CASLGQEAYNEQFF	TGTGCCAGCCTAGGACAGGAGGCCTACAATGAGCAGTTCTTC
many	-	TRBJ1-1	TRBV15	CATSPGHYNTEAFF	TGTGCCACCAGCCCGGGCCATTATAACACTGAAGCTTTCTTT
many	-	TRBJ2-5	TRBV5-1	CASSPELGAETQYF	TGCGCCAGCAGCCCCGAGTTGGGGGCGGAGACCCAGTACTTC
few	-	TRBJ2-6	TRBV7-6	CASSLARGLPRGSGANVLTF	TGTGCCAGCAGCTTAGCGAGGGGACTGCCGAGGGGGTCTGGGGCCAACGTCCTGACTTTC
many	TRBD1	TRBJ2-5	TRBV20-1	CSAREQWGRGLRETQYF	TGCAGTGCTAGAGAGCAGTGGGGCAGGGGGCTACGAGAGACCCAGTACTTC
many	TRBD2	TRBJ2-1	TRBV11-3	CASSPGLAGTPSSYNEQFF	TGTGCCAGCAGCCCCGGACTAGCGGGGACTCCGAGCTCCTACAATGAGCAGTTCTTC